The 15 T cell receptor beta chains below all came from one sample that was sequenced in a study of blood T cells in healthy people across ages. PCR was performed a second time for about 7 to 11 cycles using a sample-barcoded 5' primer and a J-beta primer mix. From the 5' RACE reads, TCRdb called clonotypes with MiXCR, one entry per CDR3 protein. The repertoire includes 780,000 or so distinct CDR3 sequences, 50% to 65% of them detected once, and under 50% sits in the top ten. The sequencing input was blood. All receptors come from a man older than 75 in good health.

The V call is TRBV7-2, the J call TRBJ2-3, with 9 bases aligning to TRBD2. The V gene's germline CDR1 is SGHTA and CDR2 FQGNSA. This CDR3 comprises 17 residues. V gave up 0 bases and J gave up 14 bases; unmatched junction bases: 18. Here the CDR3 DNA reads TGTGCCAGCAGCTTAGCGCGAGTTAGCGGGAGTAGGAGAGACGCGTATTTT. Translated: CASSLARVSGSRRDAYF.

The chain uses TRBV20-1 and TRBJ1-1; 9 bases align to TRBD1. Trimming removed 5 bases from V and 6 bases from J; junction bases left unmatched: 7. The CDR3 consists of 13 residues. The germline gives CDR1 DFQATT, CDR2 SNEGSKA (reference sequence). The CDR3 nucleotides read TGCAGTGCTTTCGGACAGGGGATCCCTGAAGCTTTCTTT. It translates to CSAFGQGIPEAFF.

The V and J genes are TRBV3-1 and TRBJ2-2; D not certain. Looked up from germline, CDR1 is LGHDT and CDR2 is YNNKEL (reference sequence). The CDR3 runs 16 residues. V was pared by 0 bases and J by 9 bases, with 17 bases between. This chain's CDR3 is CASSQDLGSGGRELFF. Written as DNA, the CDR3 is TGTGCCAGCAGCCAAGATCTGGGGTCGGGCGGCCGGGAGCTGTTTTTT.

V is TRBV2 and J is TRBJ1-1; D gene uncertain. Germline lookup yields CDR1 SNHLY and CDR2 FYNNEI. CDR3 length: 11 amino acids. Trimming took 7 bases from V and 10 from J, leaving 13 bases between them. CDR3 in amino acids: CASTPGLGAFF. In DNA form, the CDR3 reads TGTGCCAGCACCCCGGGTCTGGGAGCTTTCTTT.

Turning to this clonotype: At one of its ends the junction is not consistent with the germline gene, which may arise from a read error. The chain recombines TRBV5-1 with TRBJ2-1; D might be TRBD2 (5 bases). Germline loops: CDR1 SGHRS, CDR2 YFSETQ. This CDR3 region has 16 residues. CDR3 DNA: TGCGCCAGCAGCTTATCCGGTCGTAGCTCGTACAATGAGCGGTACTTC. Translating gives CASSLSGRSSYNERYF. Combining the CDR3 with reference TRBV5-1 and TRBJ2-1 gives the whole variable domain KAGVTQTPRYLIKTRGQQVTLSCSPISGHRSVSWYQQTPGQGLQFLFEYFSETQRNKGNFPGRFSGRQFSNSRSEMNVSTLELGDSALYLCASSLSGRSSYNERYFGPGTRLTVL.

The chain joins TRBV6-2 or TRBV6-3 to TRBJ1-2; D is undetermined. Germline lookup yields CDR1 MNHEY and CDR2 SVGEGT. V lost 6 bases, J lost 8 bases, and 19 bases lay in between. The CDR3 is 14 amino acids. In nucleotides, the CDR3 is TGTGCCAGCAGACCTCAGGCCGGGCTTACAGGCTACACCTTC. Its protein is CASRPQAGLTGYTF.

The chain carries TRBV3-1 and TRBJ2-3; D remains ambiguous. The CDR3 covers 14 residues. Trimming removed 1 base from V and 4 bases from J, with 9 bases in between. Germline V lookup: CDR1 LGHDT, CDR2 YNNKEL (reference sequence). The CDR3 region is CASSQVVTSDTQYF. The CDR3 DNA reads TGTGCCAGCAGCCAAGTTGTGACTTCAGATACGCAGTATTTT.

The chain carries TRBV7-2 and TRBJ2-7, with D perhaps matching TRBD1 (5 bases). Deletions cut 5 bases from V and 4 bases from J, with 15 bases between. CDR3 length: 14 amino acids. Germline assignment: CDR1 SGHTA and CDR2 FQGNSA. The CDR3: CASSLRQNAYEQYF. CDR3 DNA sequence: TGTGCCAGCAGCCTGAGACAGAATGCGTACGAGCAGTACTTC. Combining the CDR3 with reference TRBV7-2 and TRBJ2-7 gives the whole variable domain GAGVSQSPSNKVTEKGKDVELRCDPISGHTALYWYRQSLGQGLEFLIYFQGNSAPDKSGLPSDRFSAERTGGSVSTLTIQRTQQEDSAVYLCASSLRQNAYEQYFGPGTRLTVT.

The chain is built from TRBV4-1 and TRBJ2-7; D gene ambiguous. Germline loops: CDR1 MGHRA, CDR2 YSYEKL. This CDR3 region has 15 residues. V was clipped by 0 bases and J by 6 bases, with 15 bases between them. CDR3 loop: CASSQDYPLVGEQYF. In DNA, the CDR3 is TGCGCCAGCAGCCAAGATTACCCTCTAGTTGGCGAGCAGTACTTC.

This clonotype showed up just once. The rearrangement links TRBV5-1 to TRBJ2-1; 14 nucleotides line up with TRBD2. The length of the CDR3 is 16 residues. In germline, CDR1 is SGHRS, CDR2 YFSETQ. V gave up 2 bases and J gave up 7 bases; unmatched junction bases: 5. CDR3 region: CASSFYGTSGRNEQFF. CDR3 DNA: TGCGCCAGCAGCTTCTATGGGACTAGCGGGAGAAATGAGCAGTTCTTC.

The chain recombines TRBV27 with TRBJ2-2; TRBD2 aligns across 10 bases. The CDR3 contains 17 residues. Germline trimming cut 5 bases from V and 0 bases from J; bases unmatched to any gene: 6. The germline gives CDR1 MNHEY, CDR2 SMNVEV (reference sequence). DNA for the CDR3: TGTGCCAGCAGTCCGACTAGCGGGCGAGCGAACACCGGGGAGCTGTTTTTT. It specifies CASSPTSGRANTGELFF.

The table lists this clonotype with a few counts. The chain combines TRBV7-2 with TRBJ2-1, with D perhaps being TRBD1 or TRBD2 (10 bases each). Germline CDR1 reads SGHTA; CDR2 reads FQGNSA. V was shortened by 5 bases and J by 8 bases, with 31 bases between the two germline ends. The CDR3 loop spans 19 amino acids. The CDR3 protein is CASSTGQGTSGRAIYEQFF. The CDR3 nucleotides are TGTGCCAGCAGCACGGGACAGGGGACCAGCGGGAGGGCCATATATGAGCAGTTCTTC.

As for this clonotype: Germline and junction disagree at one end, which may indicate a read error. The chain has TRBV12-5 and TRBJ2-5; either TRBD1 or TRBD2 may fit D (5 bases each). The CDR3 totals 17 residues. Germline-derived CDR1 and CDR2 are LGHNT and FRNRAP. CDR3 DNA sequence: TGTGCTAGTGGTTTACGGGGCAGTGCCGAATCTCAAGAAACCCAGTACTTC. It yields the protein CASGLRGSAESQETQYF.

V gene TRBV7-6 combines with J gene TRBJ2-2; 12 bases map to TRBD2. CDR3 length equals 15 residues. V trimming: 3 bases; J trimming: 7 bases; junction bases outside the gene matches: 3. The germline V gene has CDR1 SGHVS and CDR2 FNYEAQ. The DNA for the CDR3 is TGTGCCAGCAGCTTGACTAGCGGGAGTTTCGGGGAGCTGTTTTTT. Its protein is CASSLTSGSFGELFF.

This CDR3 reads CASSVVGTSGRETQYF. CDR3 coding DNA: TGTGCCAGCAGCGTAGTGGGGACTAGCGGGAGAGAGACCCAGTACTTC. The genes are TRBV9 and TRBJ2-5; 14 bases match TRBD2. The J segment lost 4 bases and the V segment lost 0 bases, leaving 2 bases of the junction unmatched. Germline CDR1 SGDLS, CDR2 YYNGEE. CDR3 length: 16 residues.